The entry below describes one T cell receptor (beta chain). The data derive from a study of cytomegalovirus exposure and HLA in healthy donors. Both 60 Vbeta primers and 13 Jbeta primers went into the PCR. The method was immunoSEQ multiplex PCR; TCRdb's version includes in-frame clones alone and lacks a portion of them. The table lists roughly 150,000 clones. The J segment lost 4 bases and the V segment lost 5 bases, leaving 6 bases of the junction unmatched. The germline V gene has CDR1 SGHAT and CDR2 FQNNGV. The length of the CDR3 is 15 residues. The TCR comes from a woman between 50 and 59 years old in good health and CMV-seronegative. The chain uses TRBV11-2 and TRBJ2-5, with 11 nucleotides matching TRBD1. Material: PBMCs. The CDR3 DNA reads TGTGCCAGCAGCGGACGGACAGGGGGCTCAGAGACCCAGTACTTC. It yields the protein CASSGRTGGSETQYF.